The source of this T cell receptor (beta chain) is a study of CD8+ T cells in alopecia areata (dated by TCRdb to the late 2010s). Describing the broader study: The treated patients took part in an open-label pilot trial in which moderate-to-severe alopecia areata was treated with oral tofacitinib at 5 to 10 mg twice daily. Human TCRbeta sequencing covered scalp tissue and sorted CD4+ and CD8+ peripheral blood T cells from patchy and totalis/universalis alopecia areata patients and healthy controls. In both human patients and the C3H/HeJ mouse model, the study applied high-throughput TCRbeta sequencing to look at T cell clonal expansion in alopecia areata. Tofacitinib was administered for 6 to 18 months, and 6 months of follow-up off drug were then conducted to assess delayed response and recurrence. Patients on tofacitinib were biopsied at baseline and after 4 and 24 weeks of treatment, and several of the patients also had a later scalp biopsy. RNA came from the PAXgene miRNA kit for fixed scalp, the miRNeasy kit for PBMCs, and the RNeasy kit for mouse skin. TCRbeta CDR3 regions were amplified by immunoSEQ multiplex PCR with 35 Vbeta forward and 13 Jbeta reverse primers. Scalp clonality was compared among normal scalp (n=4), patchy alopecia areata scalp (n=8), and alopecia totalis/universalis scalp (n=8).

Germline trimming: 2 bases from V, 6 bases from J; junction bases outside gene matches: 1. The CDR3 runs 13 amino acids, cysteine and phenylalanine included. Only the CDR3 DNA stays, 39 bases, in frame from base 1. Sequences GTSNPN (CDR1) and SVGIG (CDR2) are obtained from the germline V gene (reference sequence). Libraries were constructed by the immunoSEQ multiplex PCR assay. For TCR sequencing, RNA was extracted from every sample and reverse transcribed into cDNA to serve as template. First-strand cDNA was synthesized with SuperScript III using a 2:1 mix of oligo-dT and random hexamers. Amplification bias was assessed with a synthetic immune receptor repertoire, and residual bias was removed computationally. The paper's data handling went like this. Raw reads were preprocessed to remove errors, and CDR3 was defined by IMGT conventions from the conserved cysteine to phenylalanine. Clonality was computed by normalizing Shannon entropy by log2 of the number of productive unique TCRs and subtracting the result from 1. Whether scalp clones were CD4 or CD8 was inferred by matching scalp TCRbeta sequences against CD4 and CD8 repertoires sorted from blood. TCRdb retrieved this table from immuneACCESS and kept in-frame rearrangements only. Not all clones are present; in checked studies, unresolved V genes account for under half, and no reason is known for the remainder. V, J and clone size were drawn from that table, and D and trimming were deduced from the DNA. A total of more than 85,000 clones appear in this sample, roughly two fifths of them only once. The ten most abundant clones make up around 0.8% of the sample.

Lesional scalp punch biopsies and peripheral blood were collected from alopecia areata patients. PBMCs were isolated by density centrifugation and stained for CD3, CD4 and CD8, after which CD4+ and CD8+ T cells were sorted on a FACSAria. Turning to this clone: No cognate antigen has been identified for it. Base quality data are lacking; no much larger clone is found one base away.

The paper as a whole reports these results and caveats: Higher clonality and more expanded CD8+ clones were observed in lesional scalp than in normal scalp, particularly in alopecia totalis/universalis, a finding suggestive of antigenic drive. Shared TCR sequences between patients were less evident than in mice, which may be partly attributable to HLA diversity in the patient population. Unlike mouse skin, which is dominated by gammadelta T cells, normal human skin has resident alphabeta T cells that are also sequenced, and this complicates analysis of the scalp TCR repertoire.

Sequencing used CD4+ T cells sorted from blood. This receptor was taken from a human donor with alopecia areata. This sequence uses TRBV30 and TRBJ1-6; the junction holds 7 bases that match TRBD1. The CDR3 reads as follows: CAWSTGVNSPLHF. The nucleotides read TGTGCCTGGAGTACAGGGGTTAATTCACCCCTCCACTTT.